These 19 T cell receptor beta chains came from one sample sequenced in a study of T cells expressing NK-cell markers. TCRdb reworked the 5' RACE reads into one entry per CDR3 protein, no DNA. The sample totals 440,000 or so distinct CDR3 sequences. The sequencing sample was made of blood T cells: a sorted CD56 or NKG2C T cell subset, CD4+ or CD8+ T cells, or bulk PBMC T cells (not recorded which). Every receptor here comes from a woman aged 18 to 75 in good health.

The V gene is TRBV30, the J gene TRBJ2-7. CDR1 and CDR2 (germline): GTSNPN, SVGIG (reference sequence). This CDR3 contains 14 residues. The CDR3 sequence: CAWNPRGFLYEQYF. The full variable domain, in which reference TRBV30 and TRBJ2-7 provide the parts outside the CDR3, is SQTIHQWPATLVQPVGSPLSLECTVEGTSNPNLYWYRQAAGRGLQLLFYSVGIGQISSEVPQNLSASRPQDRQFILSSKKLLLSDSGFYLCAWNPRGFLYEQYFGPGTRLTVT.

J is TRBJ2-1 and V is TRBV27. The CDR3 length is 16 residues. CDR1 and CDR2 (germline): MNHEY, SMNVEV (reference sequence). This chain's CDR3 is CASSSTPGGAHNEQFF.

This rearrangement joins TRBV19 to TRBJ2-7; checking the TCRdb D call of TRBD2 is not possible without DNA. The CDR3 extends over 15 amino acids. In germline, CDR1 is LNHDA, CDR2 SQIVND (reference sequence). The CDR3 reads CASSTVAGGPVEQYF.

The chain recombines TRBV7-3 with TRBJ2-2; TCRdb's D gene call, TRBD1, goes unchecked for lack of DNA. Per germline, CDR1 SGHTA and CDR2 FQGTGA. The CDR3 is made up of 14 amino acids. The CDR3 loop is CASSYGTGSGELFF.

According to its frequency, this clonotype is medium-sized (0.01 to 0.1%). The rearrangement joins TRBV20-1 to TRBJ2-5. The germline CDR1 and CDR2 sequences are DFQATT and SNEGSKA (reference sequence). The CDR3 contains 14 residues. CDR3 sequence reads: CSARDGSRAETQYF.

The chain employs TRBV20-1 and TRBJ1-1; no DNA is available, so the TRBD1 call from TCRdb remains unchecked. CDR1 DFQATT and CDR2 SNEGSKA come from the germline V gene (reference sequence). The CDR3 is made up of 14 amino acids. The CDR3 sequence: CSASRGAMNTEAFF.

The chain couples TRBV10-3 to TRBJ1-5; the TRBD1 assignment by TCRdb is unverifiable without DNA. The CDR3 has 14 residues. Per the germline V gene, CDR1 is ENHRY and CDR2 is SYGVKD. CDR3 sequence reads: CAISAGTQNQPQHF.

CDR3 amino acids: CASSHPPSASSTEAFF. V usage is TRBV14 and J usage is TRBJ1-1; the D gene TCRdb calls, TRBD1, cannot be checked with no DNA. From germline, CDR1 is SGHDN and CDR2 FVKESK. The CDR3 has 16 residues.

The chain uses TRBV28 and TRBJ1-5; TCRdb proposes TRBD1, but this gene call is untestable without DNA. CDR1 MDHEN and CDR2 SYDVKM come from the germline V gene. This CDR3 is built from 15 residues. CDR3 sequence: CASTQGPTTAWPQHF.

The J gene is TRBJ1-1, the V gene TRBV12-3 or TRBV12-4; without DNA, the TCRdb call of TRBD1 cannot be checked. The CDR3 extends over 12 amino acids. CDR3: CASRTDREEAFF.

This chain joins TRBV29-1 and TRBJ2-7; the D call of TRBD2 rests on TCRdb alone, since no DNA is present to check it. This CDR3 spans 15 amino acids. Germline CDR1 reads SQVTM; CDR2 reads ANQGSEA. CDR3 loop: CSVEAQLAGIYEQYF.

The CDR3: CASGTGTGASGANVLTF. The chain uses TRBV12-3 or TRBV12-4 and TRBJ2-6; the D gene TCRdb calls, TRBD1, cannot be checked with no DNA. The CDR3 extends over 17 amino acids.

V gene TRBV19 combines with J gene TRBJ1-3. The CDR3 loop spans 15 amino acids. The germline V gene has CDR1 LNHDA and CDR2 SQIVND (reference sequence). CDR3 sequence reads: CASSIEGSSGNTIYF.

The chain has TRBV2 and TRBJ2-3; TCRdb reports TRBD2, a call that lacks DNA to check it against. The CDR3 extends over 15 amino acids. Germline CDR1 is SNHLY and CDR2 is FYNNEI. CDR3 protein: CASVLAGVSTDTQYF.

The chain is built from TRBV14 and TRBJ1-1. Germline V CDR1 and CDR2: SGHDN, FVKESK. The CDR3 is 13 residues long. CDR3 loop: CASSQVRSTEAFF.

The rearrangement joins TRBV4-1 to TRBJ2-1; TCRdb names TRBD1, which stays unverified in the absence of DNA. CDR1 is MGHRA and CDR2 is YSYEKL in the germline V gene. The CDR3 length is 15 residues. Here the CDR3 reads CASSVPGQMYHEQFF.

The CDR3 region is CSARTGVNYGYTF. This rearrangement joins TRBV20-1 to TRBJ1-2; TCRdb returns TRBD1, unconfirmable since there is no DNA. The CDR3 loop spans 13 amino acids. CDR1 DFQATT and CDR2 SNEGSKA come from the germline V gene (reference sequence).

CDR3 protein: CASSSRSTETQYF. The V gene is TRBV7-2, the J gene TRBJ2-5. Germline assignment: CDR1 SGHTA and CDR2 FQGNSA. The CDR3 loop spans 13 amino acids. Based on the CDR3 plus reference TRBV7-2 and TRBJ2-5, the full variable domain is GAGVSQSPSNKVTEKGKDVELRCDPISGHTALYWYRQSLGQGLEFLIYFQGNSAPDKSGLPSDRFSAERTGGSVSTLTIQRTQQEDSAVYLCASSSRSTETQYFGPGTRLLVL.

The chain uses TRBV7-3 and TRBJ1-2. This CDR3 contains 14 residues. Germline lookup yields CDR1 SGHTA and CDR2 FQGTGA. The CDR3 here is CASSLDAGNYGYTF.